This TCR beta chain was observed in a study of T cells after yellow fever vaccination. In regard to this clonotype: The antigen is unknown.

V was shortened by 4 bases and J by 1 base, with 13 bases between the two germline ends. This CDR3 is built from 15 residues. Germline values: CDR1 SGHTA, CDR2 FQGNSA. TCRdb fed the 5' RACE reads into MiXCR, producing one record per CDR3 protein. This sample has roughly 300,000 distinct CDR3 sequences, with around 7.3% found just once. General study results and limits: The booster saw the reappearance of most primary-vaccination clones (about 95% CD4, roughly 87% CD8). Overall, a small share of clonotypes was seen in both CD4 and CD8 compartments.

The chain carries TRBV7-2 and TRBJ2-5, with unresolved D. This receptor was taken from a man aged 18 to 30 who received the YFV17D yellow fever vaccine. The specimen was PBMCs, collected roughly 47 days after the first yellow fever vaccination. CDR3 sequence: CASSSPDSPQETQYF. DNA for the CDR3: TGTGCCAGCAGCTCCCCAGACTCCCCCCAAGAGACCCAGTACTTC.